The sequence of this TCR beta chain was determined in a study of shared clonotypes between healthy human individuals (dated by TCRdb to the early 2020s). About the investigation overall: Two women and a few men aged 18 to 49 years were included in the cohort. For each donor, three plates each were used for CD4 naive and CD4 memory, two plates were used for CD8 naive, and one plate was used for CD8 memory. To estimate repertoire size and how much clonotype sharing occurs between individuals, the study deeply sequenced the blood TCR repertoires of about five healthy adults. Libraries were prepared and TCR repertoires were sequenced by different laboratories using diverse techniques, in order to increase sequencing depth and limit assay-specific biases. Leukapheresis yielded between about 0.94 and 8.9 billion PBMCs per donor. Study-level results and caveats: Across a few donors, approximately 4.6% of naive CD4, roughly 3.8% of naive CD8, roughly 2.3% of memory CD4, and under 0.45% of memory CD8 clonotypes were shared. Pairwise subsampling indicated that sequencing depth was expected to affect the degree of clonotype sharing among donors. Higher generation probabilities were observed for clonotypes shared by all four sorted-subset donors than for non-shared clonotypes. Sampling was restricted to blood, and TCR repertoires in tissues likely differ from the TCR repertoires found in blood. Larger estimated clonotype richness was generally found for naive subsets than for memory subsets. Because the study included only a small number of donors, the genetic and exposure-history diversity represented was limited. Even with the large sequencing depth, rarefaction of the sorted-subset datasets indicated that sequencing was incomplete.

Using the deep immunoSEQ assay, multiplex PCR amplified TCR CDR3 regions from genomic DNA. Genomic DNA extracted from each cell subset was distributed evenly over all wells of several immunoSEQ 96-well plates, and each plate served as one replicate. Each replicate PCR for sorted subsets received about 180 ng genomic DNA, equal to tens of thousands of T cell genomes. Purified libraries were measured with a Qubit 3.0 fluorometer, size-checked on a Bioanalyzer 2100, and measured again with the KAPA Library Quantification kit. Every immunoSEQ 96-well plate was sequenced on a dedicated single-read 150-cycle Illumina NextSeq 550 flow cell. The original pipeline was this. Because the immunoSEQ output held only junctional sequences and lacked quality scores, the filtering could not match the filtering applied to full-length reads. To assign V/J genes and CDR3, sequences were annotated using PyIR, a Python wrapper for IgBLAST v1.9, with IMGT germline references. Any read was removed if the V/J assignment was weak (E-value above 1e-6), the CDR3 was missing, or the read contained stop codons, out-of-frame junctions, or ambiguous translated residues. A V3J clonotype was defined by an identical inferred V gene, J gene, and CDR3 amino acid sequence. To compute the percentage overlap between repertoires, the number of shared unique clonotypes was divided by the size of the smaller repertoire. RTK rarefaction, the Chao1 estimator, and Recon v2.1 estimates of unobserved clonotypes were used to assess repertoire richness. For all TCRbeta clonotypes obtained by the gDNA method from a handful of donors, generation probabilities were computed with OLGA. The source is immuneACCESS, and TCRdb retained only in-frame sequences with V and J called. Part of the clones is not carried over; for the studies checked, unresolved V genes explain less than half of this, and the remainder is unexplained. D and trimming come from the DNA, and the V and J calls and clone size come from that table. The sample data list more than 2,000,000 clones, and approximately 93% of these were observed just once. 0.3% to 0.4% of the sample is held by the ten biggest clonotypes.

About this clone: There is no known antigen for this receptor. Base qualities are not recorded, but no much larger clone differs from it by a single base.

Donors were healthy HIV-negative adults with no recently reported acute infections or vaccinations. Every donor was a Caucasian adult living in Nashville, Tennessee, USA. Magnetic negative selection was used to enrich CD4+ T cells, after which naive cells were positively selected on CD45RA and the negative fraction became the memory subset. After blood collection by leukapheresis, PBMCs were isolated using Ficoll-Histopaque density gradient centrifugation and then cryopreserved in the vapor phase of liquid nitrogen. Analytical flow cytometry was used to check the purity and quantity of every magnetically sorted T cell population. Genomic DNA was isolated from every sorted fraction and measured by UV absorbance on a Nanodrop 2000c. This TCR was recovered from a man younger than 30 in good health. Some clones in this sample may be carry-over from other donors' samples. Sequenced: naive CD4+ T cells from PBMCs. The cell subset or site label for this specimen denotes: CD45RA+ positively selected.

The CDR3 in this case is CASSRRFGTEFYEQYF. The sequenced DNA is TGTGCCAGCAGCCGTCGTTTCGGGACAGAGTTCTACGAGCAGTACTTC. The chain uses TRBV14 and TRBJ2-7; 7 bases in the middle match TRBD1. V is cut back by 4 bases and J by 3 bases, with 12 bases in the junction unmatched. From the cysteine up to the phenylalanine, the CDR3 has a length of 16 residues. Only the CDR3 region is kept as DNA, spanning 48 bases read in frame from base 1. CDR1 and CDR2, looked up from the germline V gene, are SGHDN and FVKESK.